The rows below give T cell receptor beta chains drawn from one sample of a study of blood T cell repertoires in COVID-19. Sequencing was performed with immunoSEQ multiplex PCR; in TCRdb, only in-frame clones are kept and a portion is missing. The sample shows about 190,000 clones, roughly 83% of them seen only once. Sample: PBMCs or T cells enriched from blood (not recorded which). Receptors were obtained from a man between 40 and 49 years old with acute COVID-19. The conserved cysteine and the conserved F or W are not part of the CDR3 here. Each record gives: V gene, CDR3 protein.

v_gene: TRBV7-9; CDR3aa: ASSFLEGEQF
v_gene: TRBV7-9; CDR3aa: ASSAQAGQALHNYGYT
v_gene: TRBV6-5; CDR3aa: ASSTTVGSNQPQH
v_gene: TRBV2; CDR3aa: ASTANEYQETQY
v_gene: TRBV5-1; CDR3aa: ASSLTGFDTGELF
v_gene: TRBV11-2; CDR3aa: ASSRGGGTGGARGTYYNEQF
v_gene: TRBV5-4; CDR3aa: ASSLRGGAGTGELF
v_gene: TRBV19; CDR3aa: ASSYRHSYEQY
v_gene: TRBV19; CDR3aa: ASQNAGQGPYEQY
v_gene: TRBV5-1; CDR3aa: ASSSGLAGAEQF
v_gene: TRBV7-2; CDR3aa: ASTPGGGYEQY
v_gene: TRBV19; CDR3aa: ASSPGRANNEQF
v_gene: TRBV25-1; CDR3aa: ASSEMGQGANYGYT
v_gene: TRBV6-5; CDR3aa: ASSYTGGGALGYT
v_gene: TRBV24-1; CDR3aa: ATSDRDSYEQY
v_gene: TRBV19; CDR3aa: ASRTSHDSENIQY
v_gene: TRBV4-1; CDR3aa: ASSQDRSRSYNEQF
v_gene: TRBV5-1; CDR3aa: ASSLEGDRRIQY
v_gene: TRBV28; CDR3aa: ASGLRTVAKNIQY
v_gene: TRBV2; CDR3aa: ASSRAQETQY
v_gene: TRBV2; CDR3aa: ASKTRPGGLNEQF
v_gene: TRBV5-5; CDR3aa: ASSEISGTSGYEQY
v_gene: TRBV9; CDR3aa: ASSTNRDPGEKLF
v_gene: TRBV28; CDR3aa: ASSRTGTSVKDTQY
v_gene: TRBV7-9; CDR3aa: ASSYRGSNQPQH
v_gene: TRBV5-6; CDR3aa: ASNLQGNEQF
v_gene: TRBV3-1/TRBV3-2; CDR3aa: ASSPSGNSYEQY